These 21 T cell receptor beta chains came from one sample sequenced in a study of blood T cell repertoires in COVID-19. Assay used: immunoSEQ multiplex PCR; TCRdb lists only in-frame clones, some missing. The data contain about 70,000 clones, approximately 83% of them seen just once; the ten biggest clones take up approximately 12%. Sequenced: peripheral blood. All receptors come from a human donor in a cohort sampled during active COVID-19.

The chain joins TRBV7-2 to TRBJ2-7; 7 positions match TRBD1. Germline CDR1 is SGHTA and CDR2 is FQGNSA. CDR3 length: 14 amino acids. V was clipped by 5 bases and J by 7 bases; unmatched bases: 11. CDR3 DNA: TGTGCCAGCAGCAACCAAAGACAGGGTAGTGAGCAGTACTTC. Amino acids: CASSNQRQGSEQYF.

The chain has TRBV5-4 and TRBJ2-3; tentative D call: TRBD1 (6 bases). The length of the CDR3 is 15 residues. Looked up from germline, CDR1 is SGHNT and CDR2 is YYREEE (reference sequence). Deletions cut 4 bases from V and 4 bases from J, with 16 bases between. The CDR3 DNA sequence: TGTGCCAGCAGCAAGCAGGACAGAGGGGCAGATACGCAGTATTTT. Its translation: CASSKQDRGADTQYF.

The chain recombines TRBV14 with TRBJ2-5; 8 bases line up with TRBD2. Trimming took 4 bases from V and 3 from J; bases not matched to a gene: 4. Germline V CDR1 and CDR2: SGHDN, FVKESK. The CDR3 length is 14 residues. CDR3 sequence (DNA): TGTGCCAGCAGCCTGCGGGGGGTGAAAGAGACCCAGTACTTC. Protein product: CASSLRGVKETQYF.

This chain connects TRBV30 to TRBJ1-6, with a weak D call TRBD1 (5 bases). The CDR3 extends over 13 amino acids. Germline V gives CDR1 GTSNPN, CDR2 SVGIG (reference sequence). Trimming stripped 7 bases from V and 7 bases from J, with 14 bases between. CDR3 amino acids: CAYQRQRNSPLHF. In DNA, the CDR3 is TGTGCCTACCAAAGACAGAGAAATTCACCCCTCCACTTT.

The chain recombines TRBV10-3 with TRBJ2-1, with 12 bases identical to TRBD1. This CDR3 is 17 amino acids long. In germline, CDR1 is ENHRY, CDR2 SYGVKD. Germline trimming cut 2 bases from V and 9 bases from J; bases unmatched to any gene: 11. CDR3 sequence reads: CAISERQGTGGLGEQFF. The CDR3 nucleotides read TGTGCCATCAGTGAGCGGCAGGGGACAGGGGGCTTAGGTGAGCAGTTCTTC.

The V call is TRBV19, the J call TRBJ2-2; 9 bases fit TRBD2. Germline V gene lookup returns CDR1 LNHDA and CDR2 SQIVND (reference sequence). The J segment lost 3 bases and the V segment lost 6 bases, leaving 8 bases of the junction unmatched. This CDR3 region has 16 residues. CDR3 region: CASSLAGGRDTGELFF. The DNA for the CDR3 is TGTGCCAGTAGCCTCGCGGGGGGGCGGGACACCGGGGAGCTGTTTTTT.

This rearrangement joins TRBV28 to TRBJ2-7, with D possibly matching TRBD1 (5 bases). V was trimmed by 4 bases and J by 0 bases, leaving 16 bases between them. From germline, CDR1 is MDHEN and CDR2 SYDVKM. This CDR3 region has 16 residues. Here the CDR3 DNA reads TGTGCCAGCAGTTCATTTGCGGCAGGGCTCTCCTACGAGCAGTACTTC. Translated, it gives CASSSFAAGLSYEQYF.

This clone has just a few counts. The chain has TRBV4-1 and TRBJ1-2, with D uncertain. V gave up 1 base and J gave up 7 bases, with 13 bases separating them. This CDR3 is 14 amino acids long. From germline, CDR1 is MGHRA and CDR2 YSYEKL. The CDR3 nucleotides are TGCGCCAGCAGCCAAGGTGGCAGTTTGGCTGGCTACACCTTC. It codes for CASSQGGSLAGYTF.

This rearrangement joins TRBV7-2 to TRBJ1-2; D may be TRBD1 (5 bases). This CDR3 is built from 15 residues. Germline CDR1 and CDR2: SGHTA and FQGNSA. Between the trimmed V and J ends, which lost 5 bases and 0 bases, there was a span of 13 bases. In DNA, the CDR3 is TGTGCCAGCAGCGAACAGGCCCTAGCTAACTATGGCTACACCTTC. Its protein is CASSEQALANYGYTF.

The CDR3 sequence is CASSLLGTDLPNTEAFF. In DNA, the CDR3 is TGTGCCAGCAGTTTGCTGGGGACAGATTTACCGAACACTGAAGCTTTCTTT. The V and J genes are TRBV28 and TRBJ1-1; TRBD1 matches at 7 bases. The CDR3 loop spans 17 amino acids. Looked up from germline, CDR1 is MDHEN and CDR2 is SYDVKM. Germline trimming cut 3 bases from V and 1 base from J; bases unmatched to any gene: 11.

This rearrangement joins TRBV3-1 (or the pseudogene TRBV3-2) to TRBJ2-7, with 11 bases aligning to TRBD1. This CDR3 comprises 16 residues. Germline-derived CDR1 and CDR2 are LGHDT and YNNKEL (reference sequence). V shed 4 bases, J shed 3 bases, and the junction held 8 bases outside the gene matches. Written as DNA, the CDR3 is TGTGCCAGCAGCCCGTCAGGGACAGGGGGGGTCTACGAGCAGTACTTC. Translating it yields CASSPSGTGGVYEQYF.

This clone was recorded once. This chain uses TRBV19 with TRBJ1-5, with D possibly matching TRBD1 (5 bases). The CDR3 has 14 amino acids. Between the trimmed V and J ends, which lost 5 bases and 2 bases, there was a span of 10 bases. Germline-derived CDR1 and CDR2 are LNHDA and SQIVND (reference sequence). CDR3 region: CASSPWGGNQPQHF. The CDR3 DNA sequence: TGTGCCAGTAGTCCTTGGGGGGGCAATCAGCCCCAGCATTTT.

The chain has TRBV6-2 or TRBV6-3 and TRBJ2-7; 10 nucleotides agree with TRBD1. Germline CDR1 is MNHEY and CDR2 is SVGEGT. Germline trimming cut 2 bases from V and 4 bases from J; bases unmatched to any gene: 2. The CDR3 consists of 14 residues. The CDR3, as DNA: TGTGCCAGCAGTTACCTGGGACAGGGGTACGAGCAGTACTTC. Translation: CASSYLGQGYEQYF.

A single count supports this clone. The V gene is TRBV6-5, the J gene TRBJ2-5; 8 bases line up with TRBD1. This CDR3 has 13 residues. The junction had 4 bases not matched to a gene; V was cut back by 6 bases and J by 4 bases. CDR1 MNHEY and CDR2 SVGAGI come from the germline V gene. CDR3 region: CASRITGGETQYF. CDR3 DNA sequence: TGTGCCAGCAGGATAACAGGGGGAGAGACCCAGTACTTC.

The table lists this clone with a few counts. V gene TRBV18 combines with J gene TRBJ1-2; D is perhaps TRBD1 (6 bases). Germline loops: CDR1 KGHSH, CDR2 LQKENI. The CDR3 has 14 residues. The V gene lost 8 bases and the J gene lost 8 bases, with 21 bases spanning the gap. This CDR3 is CASDHDRSGGGYTF. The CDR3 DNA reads TGTGCCAGCGACCACGACAGGTCGGGAGGCGGCTACACCTTC.

CDR3 in DNA: TGTGCCAGCAGCCCCGGGACACACATCAATCAGCCCCAGCATTTT. Translating gives CASSPGTHINQPQHF. The gene calls are TRBV3-1 (or the pseudogene TRBV3-2) and TRBJ1-5; possibly TRBD1 for D (6 bases). Germline V lookup: CDR1 LGHDT, CDR2 YNNKEL (reference sequence). CDR3 length equals 15 residues. Trimming pared 4 bases from V and 3 bases from J, leaving 13 bases between.

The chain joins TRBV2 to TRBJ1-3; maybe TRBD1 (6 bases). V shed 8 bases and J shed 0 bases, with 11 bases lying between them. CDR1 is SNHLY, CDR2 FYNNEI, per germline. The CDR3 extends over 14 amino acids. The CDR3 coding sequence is TGTGCCAGCGGACAGTCCCTCTCTGGAAACACCATATATTTT. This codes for CASGQSLSGNTIYF. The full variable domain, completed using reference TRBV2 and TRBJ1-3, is EPEVTQTPSHQVTQMGQEVILRCVPISNHLYFYWYRQILGQKVEFLVSFYNNEISEKSEIFDDQFSVERPDGSNFTLKIRSTKLEDSAMYFCASGQSLSGNTIYFGEGSWLTVV.

CDR3 in amino acids: CASSESRRGGAKPTRTQYF. The CDR3 nucleotides are TGTGCCAGCAGTGAAAGTAGAAGAGGGGGCGCGAAACCCACGAGGACCCAGTACTTC. V and J are TRBV2 and TRBJ2-5, with TRBD1 identical over 7 bases. The CDR3 has 19 amino acids. CDR1 SNHLY and CDR2 FYNNEI come from the germline V gene. V gave up 2 bases and J gave up 7 bases; unmatched junction bases: 22.

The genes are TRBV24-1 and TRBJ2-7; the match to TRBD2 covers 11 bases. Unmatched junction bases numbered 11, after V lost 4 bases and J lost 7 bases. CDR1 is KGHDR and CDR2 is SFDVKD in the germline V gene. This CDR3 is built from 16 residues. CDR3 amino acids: CATSESGTSGVKEQYF. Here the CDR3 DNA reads TGTGCCACCAGTGAATCCGGGACTAGCGGAGTGAAGGAGCAGTACTTC.

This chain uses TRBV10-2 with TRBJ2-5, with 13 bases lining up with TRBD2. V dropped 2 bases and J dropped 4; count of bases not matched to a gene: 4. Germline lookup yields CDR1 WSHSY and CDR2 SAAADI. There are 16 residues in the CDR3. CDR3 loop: CASSEPGTSGVETQYF. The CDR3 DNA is TGCGCCAGCAGTGAGCCTGGGACTAGCGGGGTAGAGACCCAGTACTTC.

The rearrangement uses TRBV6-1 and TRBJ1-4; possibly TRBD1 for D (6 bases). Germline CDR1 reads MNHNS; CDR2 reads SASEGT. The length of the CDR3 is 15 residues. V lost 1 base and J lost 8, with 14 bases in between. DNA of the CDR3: TGTGCCAGCAGTGAAGGGGAGGGGGGTCAGGAAAAACTGTTTTTT. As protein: CASSEGEGGQEKLFF.